This is a list of T cell receptor beta chains from one sample in a study of OX40 agonist ivuxolimab in advanced cancers. Sequenced by immunoSEQ multiplex PCR; TCRdb stores in-frame clones only, minus some. The table records 65,000 to 85,000 clones, more than 70% of them present only once. Material: CD4+ or CD8+ T cells sorted from blood, obtained in a trial of the OX40 agonist ivuxolimab. These receptors were collected from an adult with an advanced solid tumor such as melanoma, head and neck, liver or kidney cancer. The CDR3 runs from the conserved cysteine through the conserved F or W. A D gene is named only where the DNA matches it firmly. Clone size is shown for a subset of rows, as once, few, many or a class of expanded clone.

V: TRBV7-2; D: TRBD1; size: .; J: TRBJ2-7; DNA: TGTGCCAGCAGCTCCGGACAGGGGCACAACGAGCAGTACTTC; CDR3: CASSSGQGHNEQYF
V: TRBV2; D: .; size: few; J: TRBJ1-5; DNA: TGTGCCAGCAGCGACAGGTTTCGTCAGCCCCAGCATTTT; CDR3: CASSDRFRQPQHF
V: TRBV6-5; D: .; size: .; J: TRBJ2-2; DNA: TGTGCCAGCAGGCAAACTGGGGAGCTGTTTTTT; CDR3: CASRQTGELFF
V: TRBV4-1; D: .; size: .; J: TRBJ1-2; DNA: TGCGCCAGCAGCAACCCCCCGCAGGGCCGGGGGGGCTACACCTTC; CDR3: CASSNPPQGRGGYTF
V: TRBV10-2; D: .; size: .; J: TRBJ1-5; DNA: TGCGCCAGCAGGCAGGGTAACAATCAGCCCCAGCATTTT; CDR3: CASRQGNNQPQHF
V: TRBV7-9; D: TRBD1; size: .; J: TRBJ2-7; DNA: TGTGCCAGCAGCTTAGCGGGACAGGGGAGGGCCGAGCAGTACTTC; CDR3: CASSLAGQGRAEQYF
V: TRBV7-9; D: .; size: .; J: TRBJ1-2; DNA: TGTGCCAGCAGCTTAACGGCGGCAGCTAACTATGGCTACACCTTC; CDR3: CASSLTAAANYGYTF
V: TRBV27; D: TRBD1; size: .; J: TRBJ1-2; DNA: TGTGCCAGCAGTTTATCGTGGCAGGGGGCACAATATGGCTACACCTTC; CDR3: CASSLSWQGAQYGYTF
V: TRBV9; D: TRBD1; size: .; J: TRBJ1-6; DNA: TGTGCCAGCAGCGCCTCCGGGACAGGGGTTGGTAATTCACCCCTCCACTTT; CDR3: CASSASGTGVGNSPLHF
V: TRBV7-6; D: TRBD1; size: .; J: TRBJ2-7; DNA: TGTGCCAGCAGCCAAGGGACAGGTGAATCCTACGAGCAGTACTTC; CDR3: CASSQGTGESYEQYF